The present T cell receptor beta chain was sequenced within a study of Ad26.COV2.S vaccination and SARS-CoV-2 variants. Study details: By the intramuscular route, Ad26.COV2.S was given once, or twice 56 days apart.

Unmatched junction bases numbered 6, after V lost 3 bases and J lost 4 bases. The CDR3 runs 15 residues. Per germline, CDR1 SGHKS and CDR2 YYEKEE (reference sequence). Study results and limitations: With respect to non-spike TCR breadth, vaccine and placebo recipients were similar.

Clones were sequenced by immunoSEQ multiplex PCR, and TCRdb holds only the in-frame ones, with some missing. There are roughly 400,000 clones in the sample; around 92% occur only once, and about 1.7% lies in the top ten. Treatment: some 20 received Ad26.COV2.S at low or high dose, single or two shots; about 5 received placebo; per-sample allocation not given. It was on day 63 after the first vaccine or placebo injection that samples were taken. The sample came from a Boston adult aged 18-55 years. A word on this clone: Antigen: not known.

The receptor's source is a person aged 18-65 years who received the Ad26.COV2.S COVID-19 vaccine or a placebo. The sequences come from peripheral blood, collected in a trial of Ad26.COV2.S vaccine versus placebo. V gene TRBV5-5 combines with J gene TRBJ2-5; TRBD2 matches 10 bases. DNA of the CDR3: TGTGCCAGCAGCTCCCCCCGGACTAGCGGAGAGACCCAGTACTTC. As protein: CASSSPRTSGETQYF.